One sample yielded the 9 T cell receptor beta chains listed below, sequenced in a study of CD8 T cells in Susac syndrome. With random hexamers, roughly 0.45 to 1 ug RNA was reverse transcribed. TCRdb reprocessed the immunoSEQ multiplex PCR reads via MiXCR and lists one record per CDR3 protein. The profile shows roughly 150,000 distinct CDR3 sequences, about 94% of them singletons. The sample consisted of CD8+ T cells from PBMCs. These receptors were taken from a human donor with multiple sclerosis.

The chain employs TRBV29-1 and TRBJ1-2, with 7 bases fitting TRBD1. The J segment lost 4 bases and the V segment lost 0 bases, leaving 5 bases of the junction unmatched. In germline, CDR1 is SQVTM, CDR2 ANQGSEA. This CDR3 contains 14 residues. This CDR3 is CSVEDQGTAYGYTF. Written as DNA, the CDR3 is TGCAGCGTTGAAGATCAAGGGACAGCCTATGGCTACACCTTC.

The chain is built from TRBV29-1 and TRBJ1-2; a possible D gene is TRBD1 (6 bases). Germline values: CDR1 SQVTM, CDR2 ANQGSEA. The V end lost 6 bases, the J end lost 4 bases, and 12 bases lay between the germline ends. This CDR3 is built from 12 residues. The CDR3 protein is CSVEDRFYGYTF. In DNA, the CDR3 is TGCAGCGTGGAGGACAGATTCTATGGCTACACCTTC. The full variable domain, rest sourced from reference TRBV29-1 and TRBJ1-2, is SAVISQKPSRDICQRGTSLTIQCQVDSQVTMMFWYRQQPGQSLTLIATANQGSEATYESGFVIDKFPISRPNLTFSTLTVSNMSPEDSSIYLCSVEDRFYGYTFGSGTRLTVV.

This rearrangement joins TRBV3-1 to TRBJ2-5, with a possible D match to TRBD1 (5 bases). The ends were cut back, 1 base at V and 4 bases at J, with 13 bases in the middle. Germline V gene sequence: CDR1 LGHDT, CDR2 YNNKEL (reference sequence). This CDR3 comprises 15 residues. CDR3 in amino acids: CASSQGLGVGETQYF. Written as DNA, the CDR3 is TGTGCCAGCAGCCAAGGGTTAGGGGTTGGAGAGACCCAGTACTTC.

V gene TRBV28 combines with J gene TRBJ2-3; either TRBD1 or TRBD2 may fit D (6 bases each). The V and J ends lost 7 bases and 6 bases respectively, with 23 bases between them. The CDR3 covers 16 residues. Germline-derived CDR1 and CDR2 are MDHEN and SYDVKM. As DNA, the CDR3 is TGTGCCAGCACTTTGTTGGTGGGGGGCTTAGGGGATACGCAGTATTTT. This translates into CASTLLVGGLGDTQYF.

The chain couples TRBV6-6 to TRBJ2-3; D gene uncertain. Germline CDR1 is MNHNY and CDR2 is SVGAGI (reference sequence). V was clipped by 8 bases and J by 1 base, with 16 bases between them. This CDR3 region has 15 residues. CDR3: CASLLGRWGTDTQYF. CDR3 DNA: TGTGCCAGCCTCCTCGGGCGGTGGGGCACAGATACGCAGTATTTT.

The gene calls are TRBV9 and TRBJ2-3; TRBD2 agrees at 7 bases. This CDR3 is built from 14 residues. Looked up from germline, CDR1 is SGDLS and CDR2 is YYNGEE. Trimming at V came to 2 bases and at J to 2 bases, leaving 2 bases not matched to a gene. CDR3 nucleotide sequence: TGTGCCAGCAGCGTGAGCGGGGCCACAGATACGCAGTATTTT. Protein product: CASSVSGATDTQYF.

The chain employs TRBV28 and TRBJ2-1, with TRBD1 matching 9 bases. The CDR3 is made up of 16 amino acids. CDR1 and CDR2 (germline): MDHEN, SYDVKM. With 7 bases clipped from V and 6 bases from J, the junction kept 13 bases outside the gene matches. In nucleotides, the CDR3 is TGTGCCAGCACCGACCCCCGGGGACAGGGAAGCAATGAGCAGTTCTTC. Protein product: CASTDPRGQGSNEQFF.

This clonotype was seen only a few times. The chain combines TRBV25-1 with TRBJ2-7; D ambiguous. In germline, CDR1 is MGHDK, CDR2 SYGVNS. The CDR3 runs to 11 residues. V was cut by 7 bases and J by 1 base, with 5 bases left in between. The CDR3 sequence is CASIGSYEQYF. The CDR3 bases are TGTGCCAGCATCGGTTCCTACGAGCAGTACTTC.

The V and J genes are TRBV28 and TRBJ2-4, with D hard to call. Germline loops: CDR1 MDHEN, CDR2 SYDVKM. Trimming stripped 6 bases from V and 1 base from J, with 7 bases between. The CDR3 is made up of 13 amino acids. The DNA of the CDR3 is TGTGCCAGCAGCCGGGTGGCCAAAAACATTCAGTACTTC. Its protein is CASSRVAKNIQYF.